This T cell receptor beta chain derives from a study of cytomegalovirus exposure and HLA in healthy donors. Study outcomes and limitations: Most TCR sequences proved rare, with some public TCRs found in many donors.

CDR3 size: 18 residues. Primers for the PCR totalled 60 Vbeta and 13 Jbeta. The data were produced by immunoSEQ multiplex PCR, yet TCRdb's version contains in-frame clones alone and is incomplete. Of some 170,000 clones in the sample, under 80% were seen once. Note on this clone: The antigen remains undetermined.

This TCR was recovered from a human donor in good health. This sequence joins TRBV21-1 and TRBJ2-1; TRBD1, the table's D call, was not compared with the DNA. TRBV21-1 is shown as a pseudogene. The sequenced sample consisted of PBMCs. CDR3 loop: CASSTRTGGMSSYNEQFF. The CDR3 region has the DNA TGTGCCAGCAGCACCCGGACAGGGGGCATGAGCTCCTACAATGAGCAGTTCTTC.